Below, one T cell receptor (beta chain) is given with its context. Its specificity is unknown. These data come from a study of cytomegalovirus exposure and HLA in healthy donors. Both 60 Vbeta primers and 13 Jbeta primers went into the PCR. Only in-frame clones appear in the TCRdb table, and some are missing; sequencing was by immunoSEQ multiplex PCR. The data show 100,000 to 130,000 clones, with about four fifths seen just once and approximately 2.6% held by the top ten. These donors, healthy bone marrow donors, were studied. The study's findings and limits: There were 160 or so TCR beta chains listed as cytomegalovirus-associated. In a later analysis, across HLA loci, associated TCR counts were highest for DRB1, lowest for HLA-C.

Sequencing used PBMCs. The clonotype comes from a man between 25 and 39 years old in good health and CMV-seropositive.

CDR3: CASSVALATEQFF. The DNA of the CDR3 is TGTGCCAGCAGCGTAGCCTTGGCCACCGAGCAGTTCTTC. The chain employs TRBV9 and TRBJ2-1; D gene ambiguous. CDR3 length: 13 amino acids. Deletions cut 0 bases from V and 10 bases from J, with 11 bases between. Looked up from germline, CDR1 is SGDLS and CDR2 is YYNGEE.